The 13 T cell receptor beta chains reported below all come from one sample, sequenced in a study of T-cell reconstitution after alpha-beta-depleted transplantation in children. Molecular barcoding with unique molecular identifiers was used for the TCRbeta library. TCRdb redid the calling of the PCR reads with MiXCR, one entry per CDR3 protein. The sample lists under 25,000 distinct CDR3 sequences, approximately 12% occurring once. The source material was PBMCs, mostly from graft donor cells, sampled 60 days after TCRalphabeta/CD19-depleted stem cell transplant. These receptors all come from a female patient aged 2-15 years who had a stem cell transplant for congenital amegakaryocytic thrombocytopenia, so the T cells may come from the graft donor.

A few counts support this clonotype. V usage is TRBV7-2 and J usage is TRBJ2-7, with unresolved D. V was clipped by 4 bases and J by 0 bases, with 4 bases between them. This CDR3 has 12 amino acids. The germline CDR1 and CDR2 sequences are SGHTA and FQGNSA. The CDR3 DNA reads TGTGCCAGCAGCTGGGACTCCTACGAGCAGTACTTC. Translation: CASSWDSYEQYF.

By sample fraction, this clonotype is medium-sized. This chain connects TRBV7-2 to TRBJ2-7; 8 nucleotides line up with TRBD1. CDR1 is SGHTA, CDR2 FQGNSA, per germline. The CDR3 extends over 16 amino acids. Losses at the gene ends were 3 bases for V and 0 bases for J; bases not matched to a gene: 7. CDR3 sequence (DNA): TGTGCCAGCAGCTTGGGGTCGGGACAGGTCTCCTACGAGCAGTACTTC. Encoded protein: CASSLGSGQVSYEQYF.

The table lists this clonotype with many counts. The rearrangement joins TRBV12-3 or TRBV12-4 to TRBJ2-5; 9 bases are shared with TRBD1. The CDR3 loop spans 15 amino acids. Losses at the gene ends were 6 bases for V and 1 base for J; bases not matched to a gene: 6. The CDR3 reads CASRGGTGPQETQYF. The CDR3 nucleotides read TGTGCCAGCAGGGGAGGGACAGGGCCCCAAGAGACCCAGTACTTC.

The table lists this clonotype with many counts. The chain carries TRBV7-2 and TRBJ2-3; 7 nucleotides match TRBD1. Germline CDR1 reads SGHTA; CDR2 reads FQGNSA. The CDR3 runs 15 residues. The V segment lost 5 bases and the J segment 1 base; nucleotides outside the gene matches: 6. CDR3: CASSLGTVGTDTQYF. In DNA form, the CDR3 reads TGTGCCAGCAGCCTCGGGACAGTTGGCACAGATACGCAGTATTTT.

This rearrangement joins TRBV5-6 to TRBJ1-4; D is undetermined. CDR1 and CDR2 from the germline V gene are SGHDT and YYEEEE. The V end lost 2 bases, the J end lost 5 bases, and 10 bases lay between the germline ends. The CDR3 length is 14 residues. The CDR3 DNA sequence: TGTGCCAGCAGCTTCTTCAATGGGAATGAAAAACTGTTTTTT. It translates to CASSFFNGNEKLFF.

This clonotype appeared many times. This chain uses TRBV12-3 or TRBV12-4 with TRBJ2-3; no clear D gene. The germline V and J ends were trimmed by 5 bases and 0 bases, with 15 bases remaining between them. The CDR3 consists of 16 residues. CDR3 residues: CASSPQRPPSTDTQYF. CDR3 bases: TGTGCCAGCAGTCCGCAACGGCCTCCTAGCACAGATACGCAGTATTTT.

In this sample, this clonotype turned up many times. CDR3 DNA sequence: TGCAGTGCTAGTGGGACTACCTGGGTATCCAATGAGCAGTTCTTC. Protein product: CSASGTTWVSNEQFF. The genes are TRBV20-1 and TRBJ2-1; 7 bases are shared with TRBD2. V lost 3 bases to trimming and J lost 6 bases; unmatched junction nucleotides: 11. The CDR3 extends over 15 amino acids. CDR1 and CDR2 (germline): DFQATT, SNEGSKA (reference sequence).

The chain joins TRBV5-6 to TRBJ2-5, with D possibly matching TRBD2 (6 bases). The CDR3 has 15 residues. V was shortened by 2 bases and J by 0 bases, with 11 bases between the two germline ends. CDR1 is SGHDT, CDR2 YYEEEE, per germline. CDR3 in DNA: TGTGCCAGCAGCTTCCGCGGGGTGAACCAAGAGACCCAGTACTTC. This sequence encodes CASSFRGVNQETQYF.

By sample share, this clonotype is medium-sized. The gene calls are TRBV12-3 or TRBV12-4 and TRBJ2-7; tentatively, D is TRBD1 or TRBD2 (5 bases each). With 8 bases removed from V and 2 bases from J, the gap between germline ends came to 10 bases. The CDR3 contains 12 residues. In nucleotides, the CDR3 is TGTGCCAGCCGGGGCGGACCCTACGAGCAGTACTTC. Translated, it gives CASRGGPYEQYF.

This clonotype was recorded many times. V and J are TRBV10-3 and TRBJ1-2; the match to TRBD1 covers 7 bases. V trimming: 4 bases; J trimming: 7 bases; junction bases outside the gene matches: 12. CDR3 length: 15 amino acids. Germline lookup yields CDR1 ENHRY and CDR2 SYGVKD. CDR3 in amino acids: CAISAETGRRSGYTF. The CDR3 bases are TGTGCCATCAGTGCCGAGACAGGGAGAAGGAGTGGCTACACCTTC.

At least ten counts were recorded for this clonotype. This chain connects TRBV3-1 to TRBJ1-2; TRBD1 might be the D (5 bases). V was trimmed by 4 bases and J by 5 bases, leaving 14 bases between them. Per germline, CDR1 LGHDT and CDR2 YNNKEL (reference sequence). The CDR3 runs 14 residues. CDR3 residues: CASSLPGTVYGYTF. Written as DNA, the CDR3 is TGTGCCAGCAGCCTACCCGGGACGGTTTATGGCTACACCTTC. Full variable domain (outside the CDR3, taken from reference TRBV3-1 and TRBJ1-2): DTAVSQTPKYLVTQMGNDKSIKCEQNLGHDTMYWYKQDSKKFLKIMFSYNNKELIINETVPNRFSPKSPDKAHLNLHINSLELGDSAVYFCASSLPGTVYGYTFGSGTRLTVV.

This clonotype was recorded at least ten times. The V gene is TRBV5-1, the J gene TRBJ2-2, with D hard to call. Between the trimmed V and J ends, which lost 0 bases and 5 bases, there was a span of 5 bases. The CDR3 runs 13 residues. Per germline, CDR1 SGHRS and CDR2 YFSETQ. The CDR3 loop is CASSLDSTGELFF. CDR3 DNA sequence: TGCGCCAGCAGCTTGGACAGTACCGGGGAGCTGTTTTTT.

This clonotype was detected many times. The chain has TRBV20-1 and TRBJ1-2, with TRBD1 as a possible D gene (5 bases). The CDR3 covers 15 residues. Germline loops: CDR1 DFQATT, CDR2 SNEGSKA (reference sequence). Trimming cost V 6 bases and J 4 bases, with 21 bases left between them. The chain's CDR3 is CSARPIGGTIYGYTF. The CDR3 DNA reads TGCAGTGCCCGGCCTATCGGGGGTACTATCTATGGCTACACCTTC.